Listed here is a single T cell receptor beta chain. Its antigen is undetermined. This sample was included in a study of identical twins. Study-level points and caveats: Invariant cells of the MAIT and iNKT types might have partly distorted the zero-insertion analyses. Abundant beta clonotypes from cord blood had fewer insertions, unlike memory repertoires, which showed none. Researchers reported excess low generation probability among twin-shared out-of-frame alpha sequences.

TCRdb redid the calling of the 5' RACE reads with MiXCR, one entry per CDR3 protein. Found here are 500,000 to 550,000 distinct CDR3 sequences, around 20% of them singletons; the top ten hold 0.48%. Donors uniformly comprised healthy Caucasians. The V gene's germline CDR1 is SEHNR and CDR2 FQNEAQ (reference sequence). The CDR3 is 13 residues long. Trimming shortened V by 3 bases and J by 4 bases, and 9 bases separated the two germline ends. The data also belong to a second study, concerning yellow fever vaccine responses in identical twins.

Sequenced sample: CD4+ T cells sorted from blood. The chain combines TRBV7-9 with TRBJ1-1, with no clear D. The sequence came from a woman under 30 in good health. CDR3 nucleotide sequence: TGTGCCAGCAGCTTTCATGGCGGCACTGAAGCTTTCTTT. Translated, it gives CASSFHGGTEAFF.